This TCR beta chain was retrieved from a study of response to subunit inactivated influenza vaccine. In germline, CDR1 is SGHRS, CDR2 YFSETQ. This CDR3 has 17 residues. V shed 4 bases, J shed 3 bases, and the junction held 13 bases outside the gene matches. Note on this clonotype: Its antigen is as yet unknown.

TCRdb ran MiXCR on the RT-PCR reads and lists one entry per CDR3 protein. Of approximately 290,000 distinct CDR3 sequences listed, approximately 20% are singletons. Whole-study results and caveats: Few new T cells, the authors suggested, are recruited by each seasonal influenza vaccination.

The chain recombines TRBV5-1 with TRBJ2-7; 10 bases map to TRBD1. The receptor was isolated from a man aged 50 to 69 who received an inactivated influenza vaccine. The source material was PBMCs from blood, sampled around 22 months after vaccination. CDR3 bases: TGCGCCAGCAGCGGCGGACAGGGGGAGAACCAACTCTACGAGCAGTACTTC. Protein: CASSGGQGENQLYEQYF. The variable domain in full, completed from reference TRBV5-1 and TRBJ2-7, reads KAGVTQTPRYLIKTRGQQVTLSCSPISGHRSVSWYQQTPGQGLQFLFEYFSETQRNKGNFPGRFSGRQFSNSRSEMNVSTLELGDSALYLCASSGGQGENQLYEQYFGPGTRLTVT.